Below are 25 T cell receptor beta chains sequenced from a single sample in a study of blood T cell repertoires in COVID-19. The assay was immunoSEQ multiplex PCR, and TCRdb's table has in-frame clones only and misses some. The sample has about 48,000 clones, about 92% seen once. Source material: peripheral blood. The receptors derive from a woman older than 75 with acute or convalescent COVID-19.

The chain joins TRBV11-2 to TRBJ2-7, with TRBD2 matching 7 bases. Germline V lookup: CDR1 SGHAT, CDR2 FQNNGV. The CDR3 has 16 amino acids. With V trimmed by 3 bases and J by 7 bases, 15 bases remained unmatched. The DNA for the CDR3 is TGTGCCAGCAGCTTGGGAGGGGTGACAGCGTACGAAGAGCAGTACTTC. Encoded protein: CASSLGGVTAYEEQYF.

The rearrangement links TRBV28 to TRBJ2-5; maybe TRBD2 (6 bases). CDR3 length: 15 residues. Germline V lookup: CDR1 MDHEN, CDR2 SYDVKM. V was pared by 6 bases and J by 2 bases, with 16 bases between. CDR3 amino acids: CASRLPVGGQETQYF. The CDR3, as DNA: TGTGCCAGCAGACTCCCGGTCGGGGGTCAAGAGACCCAGTACTTC.

The rearrangement joins TRBV6-5 to TRBJ1-2; possible D gene TRBD1, 5 bases. The CDR3 totals 13 residues. The ends were cut back, 4 bases at V and 4 bases at J, with 10 bases in the middle. The germline V gene encodes CDR1 MNHEY and CDR2 SVGAGI. In DNA form, the CDR3 reads TGTGCCAGCAGTTCATCGACAGCCTATGGCTACACCTTC. Translating gives CASSSSTAYGYTF.

CDR3 sequence (DNA): TGTGCCAGCAGTAGTGGCCCCGGGGGAGGGGTGTCGGAGACCCAGTACTTC. Translating gives CASSSGPGGGVSETQYF. This chain uses TRBV28 with TRBJ2-5, with 7 nucleotides matching TRBD2. Trimming cost V 5 bases and J 5 bases; bases outside gene matches: 17. Looked up from germline, CDR1 is MDHEN and CDR2 is SYDVKM. This CDR3 spans 17 amino acids.

The chain is built from TRBV10-3 and TRBJ2-3; no clear D gene. V was cut by 3 bases and J by 3 bases, with 16 bases left in between. The CDR3 runs 16 residues. CDR1 ENHRY and CDR2 SYGVKD come from the germline V gene. CDR3 sequence reads: CAISEAPLGETDTQYF. Written as DNA, the CDR3 is TGTGCCATCAGTGAAGCTCCCCTAGGCGAGACAGATACGCAGTATTTT.

This chain uses TRBV19 with TRBJ2-3; 10 nucleotides agree with TRBD2. Germline CDR1 LNHDA, CDR2 SQIVND (reference sequence). There are 18 residues in the CDR3. V shed 5 bases and J 5 bases; nucleotides not matched to a gene: 16. The CDR3 sequence is CASSPQGVQAGGRDTQYF. CDR3 coding DNA: TGTGCCAGTAGTCCGCAGGGAGTGCAAGCGGGGGGGCGAGATACGCAGTATTTT.

The J gene is TRBJ2-1, the V gene TRBV19; D unresolved. Germline-derived CDR1 and CDR2 are LNHDA and SQIVND (reference sequence). There are 13 residues in the CDR3. With 6 bases removed from V and 9 bases from J, the gap between germline ends came to 15 bases. The CDR3 is CASSKLQRSEQFF. The CDR3 bases are TGTGCCAGTAGCAAGCTTCAAAGGAGTGAGCAGTTCTTC.

This clone rates as medium-sized. The chain combines TRBV6-5 with TRBJ2-3; TRBD1 might be the D (6 bases). Looked up from germline, CDR1 is MNHEY and CDR2 is SVGAGI. Trimming pared 5 bases from V and 10 bases from J, leaving 19 bases between. The CDR3 spans 14 residues. CDR3 sequence: CASSTEYRARAQYF. For the CDR3, the DNA is TGTGCCAGCAGTACGGAGTACAGGGCGAGGGCGCAGTATTTT.

The chain uses TRBV19 and TRBJ2-1; D gene uncertain. CDR1 and CDR2 (germline): LNHDA, SQIVND (reference sequence). V dropped 5 bases and J dropped 2 bases, with 10 bases sitting between them. The CDR3 contains 14 residues. CDR3 nucleotides: TGTGCCAGTAGTCCCGAGCACCCCTACAATGAGCAGTTCTTC. Its protein product is CASSPEHPYNEQFF.

This sequence joins TRBV6-6 and TRBJ2-5, with a tentative D call TRBD1 (5 bases). The germline V gene encodes CDR1 MNHNY and CDR2 SVGAGI (reference sequence). This CDR3 has 12 residues. The V and J ends lost 4 bases and 5 bases respectively, with 8 bases between them. The CDR3 loop reads CASSWSGETQYF. CDR3 DNA: TGTGCCAGCAGTTGGTCAGGGGAGACCCAGTACTTC.

In this sample, this clone turned up once. This sequence joins TRBV2 and TRBJ2-3; 12 bases agree with TRBD2. Germline V gene data show CDR1 as SNHLY and CDR2 as FYNNEI. This CDR3 is 16 amino acids long. Germline trimming cut 4 bases from V and 2 bases from J; bases unmatched to any gene: 4. CDR3 residues: CASSGGLAGFTDTQYF. The CDR3 region has the DNA TGTGCCAGCAGTGGTGGACTAGCGGGATTCACAGATACGCAGTATTTT.

V is TRBV24-1 and J is TRBJ2-3; D might be TRBD2 (7 bases). Trimming took 3 bases from V and 3 from J, leaving 15 bases between them. The germline CDR1 and CDR2 sequences are KGHDR and SFDVKD. The CDR3 has 16 residues. The CDR3 region has the DNA TGTGCCACCAGTGATGTGCGGGGGCGCAAGACAGATACGCAGTATTTT. Amino acids: CATSDVRGRKTDTQYF.

The chain uses TRBV30 and TRBJ1-6; 7 bases align to TRBD1. Germline V gene sequence: CDR1 GTSNPN, CDR2 SVGIG (reference sequence). Losses at the gene ends were 4 bases for V and 9 bases for J; bases not matched to a gene: 9. The CDR3 has 14 residues. CDR3 DNA: TGTGCCTGGACACCTGGGACAGAAAGTTCACCCCTCCACTTT. This gives the protein CAWTPGTESSPLHF.

This clone turned up a few times. This chain uses TRBV6-1 with TRBJ2-7; the D is unclear. Germline loops: CDR1 MNHNS, CDR2 SASEGT. V was clipped by 3 bases and J by 3 bases, with 12 bases between them. CDR3 length equals 14 residues. Here the CDR3 reads CASSDDKYDYEQYF. The CDR3 region has the DNA TGTGCCAGCAGTGATGACAAGTATGACTACGAGCAGTACTTC.

This clone occurred once. The chain carries TRBV5-1 and TRBJ1-3; 7 nucleotides agree with TRBD1. CDR1 is SGHRS, CDR2 YFSETQ, per germline. The CDR3 runs 16 residues. Germline trimming cut 3 bases from V and 0 bases from J; bases unmatched to any gene: 6. This chain's CDR3 is CASSWDSLSSGNTIYF. DNA of the CDR3: TGCGCCAGCAGCTGGGACAGCCTGAGCTCTGGAAACACCATATATTTT.

The J gene is TRBJ1-1, the V gene TRBV6-6; TRBD1 agrees at 9 bases. V shed 9 bases and J 3 bases; nucleotides not matched to a gene: 5. CDR1 is MNHNY and CDR2 is SVGAGI in the germline V gene (reference sequence). There are 13 residues in the CDR3. CDR3 amino acids: CARKDRGDTEAFF. The CDR3 coding sequence is TGTGCCAGAAAGGACAGGGGCGACACTGAAGCTTTCTTT.

This clone came up once. This chain joins TRBV14 and TRBJ2-1, with D possibly matching TRBD2 (5 bases). Germline CDR1 reads SGHDN; CDR2 reads FVKESK. The V end lost 1 base, the J end lost 2 bases, and 12 bases lay between the germline ends. This CDR3 has 16 amino acids. CDR3 sequence: CASSQGLATTYNEQFF. Here the CDR3 DNA reads TGTGCCAGCAGCCAAGGGTTAGCGACTACCTACAATGAGCAGTTCTTC.

Only a few counts were recorded for this clone. V and J are TRBV10-3 and TRBJ2-3; 11 bases map to TRBD1. Germline trimming cut 7 bases from V and 5 bases from J; bases unmatched to any gene: 2. The CDR3 runs to 13 residues. CDR1 is ENHRY and CDR2 is SYGVKD in the germline V gene. The DNA for the CDR3 is TGTGCCATCACGGGGACAGGGGGAGATACGCAGTATTTT. Amino acid sequence: CAITGTGGDTQYF.

The chain combines TRBV7-9 with TRBJ1-6; perhaps TRBD1 as D (5 bases). The CDR3 extends over 19 amino acids. Germline V gene data show CDR1 as SEHNR and CDR2 as FQNEAQ (reference sequence). V was trimmed by 1 base and J by 5 bases, leaving 21 bases between them. CDR3 sequence (DNA): TGTGCCAGCAGCTTAGAAGGCGTAGGGGTCGCACCCCATAATTCACCCCTCCACTTT. Its translation: CASSLEGVGVAPHNSPLHF.

V and J are TRBV7-9 and TRBJ2-1; 7 positions match TRBD2. J gave up 1 base and V 5 bases, and 14 bases lay outside the gene matches. CDR3 size: 18 residues. CDR1 is SEHNR, CDR2 FQNEAQ, per germline (reference sequence). The CDR3 region has the DNA TGTGCCAGCAGCAGCACCAATCCTAGCGGATTTTCCTACAATGAGCAGTTCTTC. Encoded protein: CASSSTNPSGFSYNEQFF.

V gene TRBV5-1 combines with J gene TRBJ2-5; 7 bases align to TRBD2. V shed 4 bases, J shed 1 base, and the junction held 4 bases outside the gene matches. This CDR3 is built from 14 residues. The V gene's germline CDR1 is SGHRS and CDR2 YFSETQ. The DNA for the CDR3 is TGCGCCAGCAGCACCGGGACTACCCAAGAGACCCAGTACTTC. Protein product: CASSTGTTQETQYF.

The J gene is TRBJ2-7, the V gene TRBV5-1; 9 bases align to TRBD1. The J segment lost 3 bases and the V segment lost 4 bases, leaving 11 bases of the junction unmatched. This CDR3 has 16 amino acids. CDR1 SGHRS and CDR2 YFSETQ come from the germline V gene. In nucleotides, the CDR3 is TGCGCCAGCAGCCTGCGCCCGGGACAGGGAGGCTACGAGCAGTACTTC. Translated: CASSLRPGQGGYEQYF.

The chain joins TRBV5-1 to TRBJ2-6, with D tentatively TRBD1 (6 bases). V was clipped by 7 bases and J by 0 bases, with 14 bases between them. Germline CDR1 reads SGHRS; CDR2 reads YFSETQ. The CDR3 is made up of 16 amino acids. Written as DNA, the CDR3 is TGCGCCAGCCGGACAGATATTATCTCTGGGGCCAACGTCCTGACTTTC. Amino acids: CASRTDIISGANVLTF.

Only one count was recorded for this clone. The chain has TRBV6-1 and TRBJ1-1, with D possibly being TRBD1 (6 bases). V was pared by 1 base and J by 5 bases, with 11 bases between. Germline lookup yields CDR1 MNHNS and CDR2 SASEGT. The CDR3 covers 14 residues. The CDR3 region is CASSEVRGKTEAFF. The CDR3 DNA reads TGTGCCAGCAGTGAAGTCAGGGGAAAGACTGAAGCTTTCTTT.

V is TRBV30 and J is TRBJ2-5; D is ambiguous. Germline CDR1 and CDR2: GTSNPN and SVGIG (reference sequence). CDR3 length equals 12 residues. The V end was cut by 6 bases, the J end by 7 bases, with 15 bases between. The CDR3 nucleotides are TGTGCCTGCCAGTCCAGCGTTGGGACCCAGTACTTC. Translated, it gives CACQSSVGTQYF.